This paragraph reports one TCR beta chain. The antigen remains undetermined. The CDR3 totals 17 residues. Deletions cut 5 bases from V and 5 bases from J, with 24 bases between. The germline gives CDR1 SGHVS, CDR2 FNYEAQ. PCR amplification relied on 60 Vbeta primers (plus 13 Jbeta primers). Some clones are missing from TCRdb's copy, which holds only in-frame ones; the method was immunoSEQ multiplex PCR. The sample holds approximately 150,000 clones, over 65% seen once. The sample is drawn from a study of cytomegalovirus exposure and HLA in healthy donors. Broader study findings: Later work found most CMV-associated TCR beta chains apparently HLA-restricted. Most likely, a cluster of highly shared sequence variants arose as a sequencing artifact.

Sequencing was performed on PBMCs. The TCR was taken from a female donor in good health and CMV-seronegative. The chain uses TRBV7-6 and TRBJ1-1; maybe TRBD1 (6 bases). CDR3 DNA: TGTGCCAGCAGCCTATTGATCGGGGGGCTCGGTAATACTGAAGCTTTCTTT. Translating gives CASSLLIGGLGNTEAFF.